What follows are 8 T cell receptor beta chains derived from one specimen sequenced in a study of identical twins. TCRdb called the 5' RACE reads again in MiXCR, with one record for every CDR3 protein. The repertoire holds roughly 190,000 distinct CDR3 sequences, with about 15% as singletons. This sample was also put to use in a study of T cells expressing NK-cell markers.

Sequencing input: CD8+ T cells sorted from blood. All receptors derive from a woman under 30 in good health.

There are a few counts of this clonotype. The chain joins TRBV5-1 to TRBJ1-2, with 7 bases matching TRBD1. Trimming cost V 0 bases and J 2 bases; bases outside gene matches: 4. The CDR3 extends over 15 amino acids. Germline CDR1 SGHRS, CDR2 YFSETQ. CDR3 residues: CASSLEGQTNYGYTF. For the CDR3, the DNA is TGCGCCAGCAGCTTGGAGGGACAGACCAACTATGGCTACACCTTC.

This clonotype appeared many times. CDR3 coding DNA: TGCAGCGTTCCACCCGACGGAGGCAGGGAAATGAATGAGCAGTTCTTC. It specifies CSVPPDGGREMNEQFF. The chain employs TRBV29-1 and TRBJ2-1, with D tentatively TRBD1 or TRBD2 (5 bases each). CDR1 and CDR2 from the germline V gene are SQVTM and ANQGSEA. CDR3 size: 16 residues. Trimming stripped 5 bases from V and 7 bases from J, with 24 bases between.

The table lists this clonotype with a few counts. The chain couples TRBV5-1 to TRBJ2-1; 10 nucleotides agree with TRBD2. J gave up 6 bases and V 3 bases, and 9 bases lay outside the gene matches. The germline V gene has CDR1 SGHRS and CDR2 YFSETQ. The CDR3 has 16 residues. The CDR3 DNA follows: TGCGCCAGCAGCTACTACTCGACTAGCGGGTCCAATGAGCAGTTCTTC. Amino acid sequence: CASSYYSTSGSNEQFF.

This clonotype has ten or more counts. The genes are TRBV5-1 and TRBJ2-1, with D unresolved. V lost 3 bases and J lost 4, with 17 bases in between. Germline V gene lookup returns CDR1 SGHRS and CDR2 YFSETQ. The CDR3 contains 16 residues. The chain's CDR3 is CASSSDTPPGYNEQFF. The CDR3 nucleotides read TGCGCCAGCAGCTCAGACACTCCCCCCGGGTACAATGAGCAGTTCTTC.

This chain connects TRBV7-9 to TRBJ2-1, with D possibly being TRBD1 (6 bases). Looked up from germline, CDR1 is SEHNR and CDR2 is FQNEAQ (reference sequence). The CDR3 spans 12 residues. V was pared by 1 base and J by 14 bases, with 12 bases between. The CDR3 loop reads CASSLGQGWKFF. Written as DNA, the CDR3 is TGTGCCAGCAGCTTAGGGCAGGGGTGGAAGTTCTTC.

The V gene is TRBV4-1, the J gene TRBJ2-3, with TRBD2 matching over 7 bases. The CDR3 covers 15 residues. V shed 1 base, J shed 5 bases, and the junction held 6 bases outside the gene matches. In germline, CDR1 is MGHRA, CDR2 YSYEKL. CDR3 sequence (DNA): TGCGCCAGCAGCCAAGCCCGGACTAGTTTAGATACGCAGTATTTT. It codes for CASSQARTSLDTQYF.

This clonotype was picked up a small number of times. The CDR3 loop is CASSYLGQGGETQYF. The CDR3 DNA follows: TGTGCCAGCAGTTACCTCGGACAGGGCGGGGAGACCCAGTACTTC. This chain links TRBV6-5 with TRBJ2-5, with TRBD1 matching 8 bases. The CDR3 has 15 residues. The germline V gene has CDR1 MNHEY and CDR2 SVGAGI. V lost 2 bases and J lost 5; bases outside the gene matches: 7.

V gene TRBV4-3 combines with J gene TRBJ2-1; 13 nucleotides match TRBD2. Germline trimming cut 3 bases from V and 15 bases from J; bases unmatched to any gene: 8. CDR3 length equals 14 residues. Germline V CDR1 and CDR2: LGHNA, YSLEER. The CDR3 reads CASSQGTSGTSMFF. CDR3 DNA sequence: TGCGCCAGCAGCCAGGGGACTAGCGGGACGAGCATGTTCTTC.